This TCR beta chain was sequenced for a study of CD8+ T cells in alopecia areata. Study overall: Treatment of the treated patients consisted of oral tofacitinib, 5 to 10 mg twice daily. Study-wide results and caveats: It was lesional scalp, especially alopecia totalis/universalis, that showed higher clonality than normal scalp. As there was one nonresponder, how baseline CD8+ expansion relates to response remains uncertain.

cDNA reverse transcribed from extracted RNA served as the sequencing template. Sequenced by immunoSEQ multiplex PCR; TCRdb stores in-frame clones only, minus some. In the table there are 35,000 to 45,000 clones, around nine tenths of which are singletons. Concerning this clone: The antigen is undetermined.

The treatment here: oral pan-JAK inhibitor, 5-10 mg twice daily. Alopecia areata patients had lesional scalp punch biopsies and peripheral blood taken from them. The germline V gene encodes CDR1 SEHNR and CDR2 FQNEAQ (reference sequence). V lost 2 bases to trimming and J lost 8 bases, with 25 bases between them. This CDR3 region has 18 residues. The chain is built from TRBV7-9 and TRBJ2-1; D might be TRBD1 (5 bases). This clonotype was obtained from a human donor with alopecia areata. Specimen: CD8+ T cells sorted from blood, collected at week 24, from a patient treated with tofacitinib. The CDR3 region is CASSLTQEVFLDNDEQFF. CDR3 DNA sequence: TGTGCCAGCAGCTTAACTCAAGAGGTTTTTTTGGACAATGATGAGCAGTTCTTC.